The sequence of this T cell receptor (beta chain) was determined in a study of quantifying T cell responses using KT2 cells. At the level of the study: TCR alpha and beta constant-region primers primed reverse transcription of RNA. Estimated efficiency of the T4 ligation step was above 8.5% under optimum conditions. Study-wide points: KT2 sequence counts showed saturation when very many KT2 cells were spiked in.

CDR1 and CDR2 from the germline V gene are SQVTM and ANQGSEA. V was clipped by 3 bases and J by 1 base, with 7 bases between them. The CDR3 has 13 residues. This clonotype has a handful of counts. Its specificity is not known. An oligo carrying a UMI was ligated to the cDNA 3' end. The first PCR ran approximately 4 cycles with an equimolar RC1.1 and RC1.2 beta primer mix. TCRdb used MiXCR to reprocess the UMI-ligation and nested PCR reads, holding one entry per CDR3 protein. This repertoire shows about 30,000 distinct CDR3 sequences, roughly 7.2% found once; its top ten account for approximately 14%. Unfractionated PBMC were spiked with known numbers of KT2 clone cells.

Sample: PBMCs spiked with cells of the T cell clone KT2. This TCR derives from a human donor. This chain joins TRBV29-1 and TRBJ1-5; D may be TRBD1 (6 bases). CDR3: CSVDTGSNQPQHF. In DNA form, the CDR3 reads TGCAGCGTTGACACAGGGAGCAATCAGCCCCAGCATTTT.